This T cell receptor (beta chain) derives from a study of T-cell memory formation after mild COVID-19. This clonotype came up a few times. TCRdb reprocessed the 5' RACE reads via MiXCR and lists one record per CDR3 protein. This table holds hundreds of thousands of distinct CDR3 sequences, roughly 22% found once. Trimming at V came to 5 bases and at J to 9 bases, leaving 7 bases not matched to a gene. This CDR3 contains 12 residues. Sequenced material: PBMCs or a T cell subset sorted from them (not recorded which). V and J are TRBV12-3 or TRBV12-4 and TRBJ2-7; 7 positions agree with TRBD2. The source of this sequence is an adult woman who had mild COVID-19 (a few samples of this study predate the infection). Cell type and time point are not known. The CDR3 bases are TGTGCCAGCAGTGCGGGGGACTCTAGGCAGTACTTC. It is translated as CASSAGDSRQYF.